This record covers a single TCR beta chain. These data originate in a study of control samples from healthy donors and cancer patients. Generated by immunoSEQ multiplex PCR, the TCRdb table keeps only in-frame clones and is missing some. The sample holds about 150,000 clones; 75% to 95% are singletons and the top ten take 2%. Trimming shortened V by 4 bases and J by 6 bases, and 6 bases separated the two germline ends. Per the germline V gene, CDR1 is MGHRA and CDR2 is YSYEKL. This CDR3 has 11 amino acids. The chain joins TRBV4-1 to TRBJ1-1; D is unresolved. Sequences were obtained from blood. This clonotype was obtained from a middle-aged woman in good health. The CDR3 loop reads CASSLGSEAFF. DNA of the CDR3: TGCGCCAGCAGCCTGGGCTCTGAAGCTTTCTTT.